Sequencing of this T cell receptor beta chain was carried out in a study of blood T cell repertoires in COVID-19. Study context: PBMCs, B-cell-depleted T cells, or T cells were the source of the cDNA or gDNA that made up the material.

In germline, CDR1 is ENHRY, CDR2 SYGVKD. The J segment lost 0 bases and the V segment lost 5 bases, leaving 3 bases of the junction unmatched. The CDR3 sequence is 15 residues long. About this clone: Other DNA sequences in this sample translate to the same CDR3.

The assay was immunoSEQ multiplex PCR, and TCRdb's table has in-frame clones only and misses some. The repertoire consists of 400,000 or so clones, with over 75% occurring once and the leading ten covering around 2.1%. Cohort placement rested on clinical history that participants reported themselves. This TCR was sampled from a woman aged 40 to 50 with acute COVID-19. Material for sequencing was PBMCs or T cells enriched from blood (not recorded which). The rearrangement uses TRBV10-3 and TRBJ1-5; 8 bases fit TRBD1. Here the CDR3 DNA reads TGTGCCATCAGTCCGGGACAGGATAGCAATCAGCCCCAGCATTTT. This gives the protein CAISPGQDSNQPQHF.